The subject of this entry is one TCR beta chain. Its cognate antigen is unknown. One entry per CDR3 protein, called by TCRdb with MiXCR from the reads. This sample has around 710,000 distinct CDR3 sequences, with 29% found just once. The sample belongs to a study of T cell repertoires in cytomegalovirus infection. The wider study: Public TCR beta signatures provided an indication of both CMV infection and a matching HLA type.

CDR3 length: 16 residues. Per the germline V gene, CDR1 is MDHEN and CDR2 is SYDVKM. With V trimmed by 5 bases and J by 4 bases, 10 bases remained unmatched. Study conclusions and caveats: HLA-C-restricted CMV clonotypes gave the most frequent clonotype in two of eight donors.

V gene TRBV28 combines with J gene TRBJ2-3, with 9 positions matching TRBD2. Sequenced material: cultured CD8+ T cells from PBMCs, taken from culture after CMV antigen stimulation. This clonotype was sampled from a human donor in good health (CMV status not recorded). Some clones in this sample may be carry-over from other donors' samples. For the CDR3, the DNA is TGTGCCAGCAGTCCCAGGACTAGCGTATTCTCAGATACGCAGTATTTT. This codes for CASSPRTSVFSDTQYF.